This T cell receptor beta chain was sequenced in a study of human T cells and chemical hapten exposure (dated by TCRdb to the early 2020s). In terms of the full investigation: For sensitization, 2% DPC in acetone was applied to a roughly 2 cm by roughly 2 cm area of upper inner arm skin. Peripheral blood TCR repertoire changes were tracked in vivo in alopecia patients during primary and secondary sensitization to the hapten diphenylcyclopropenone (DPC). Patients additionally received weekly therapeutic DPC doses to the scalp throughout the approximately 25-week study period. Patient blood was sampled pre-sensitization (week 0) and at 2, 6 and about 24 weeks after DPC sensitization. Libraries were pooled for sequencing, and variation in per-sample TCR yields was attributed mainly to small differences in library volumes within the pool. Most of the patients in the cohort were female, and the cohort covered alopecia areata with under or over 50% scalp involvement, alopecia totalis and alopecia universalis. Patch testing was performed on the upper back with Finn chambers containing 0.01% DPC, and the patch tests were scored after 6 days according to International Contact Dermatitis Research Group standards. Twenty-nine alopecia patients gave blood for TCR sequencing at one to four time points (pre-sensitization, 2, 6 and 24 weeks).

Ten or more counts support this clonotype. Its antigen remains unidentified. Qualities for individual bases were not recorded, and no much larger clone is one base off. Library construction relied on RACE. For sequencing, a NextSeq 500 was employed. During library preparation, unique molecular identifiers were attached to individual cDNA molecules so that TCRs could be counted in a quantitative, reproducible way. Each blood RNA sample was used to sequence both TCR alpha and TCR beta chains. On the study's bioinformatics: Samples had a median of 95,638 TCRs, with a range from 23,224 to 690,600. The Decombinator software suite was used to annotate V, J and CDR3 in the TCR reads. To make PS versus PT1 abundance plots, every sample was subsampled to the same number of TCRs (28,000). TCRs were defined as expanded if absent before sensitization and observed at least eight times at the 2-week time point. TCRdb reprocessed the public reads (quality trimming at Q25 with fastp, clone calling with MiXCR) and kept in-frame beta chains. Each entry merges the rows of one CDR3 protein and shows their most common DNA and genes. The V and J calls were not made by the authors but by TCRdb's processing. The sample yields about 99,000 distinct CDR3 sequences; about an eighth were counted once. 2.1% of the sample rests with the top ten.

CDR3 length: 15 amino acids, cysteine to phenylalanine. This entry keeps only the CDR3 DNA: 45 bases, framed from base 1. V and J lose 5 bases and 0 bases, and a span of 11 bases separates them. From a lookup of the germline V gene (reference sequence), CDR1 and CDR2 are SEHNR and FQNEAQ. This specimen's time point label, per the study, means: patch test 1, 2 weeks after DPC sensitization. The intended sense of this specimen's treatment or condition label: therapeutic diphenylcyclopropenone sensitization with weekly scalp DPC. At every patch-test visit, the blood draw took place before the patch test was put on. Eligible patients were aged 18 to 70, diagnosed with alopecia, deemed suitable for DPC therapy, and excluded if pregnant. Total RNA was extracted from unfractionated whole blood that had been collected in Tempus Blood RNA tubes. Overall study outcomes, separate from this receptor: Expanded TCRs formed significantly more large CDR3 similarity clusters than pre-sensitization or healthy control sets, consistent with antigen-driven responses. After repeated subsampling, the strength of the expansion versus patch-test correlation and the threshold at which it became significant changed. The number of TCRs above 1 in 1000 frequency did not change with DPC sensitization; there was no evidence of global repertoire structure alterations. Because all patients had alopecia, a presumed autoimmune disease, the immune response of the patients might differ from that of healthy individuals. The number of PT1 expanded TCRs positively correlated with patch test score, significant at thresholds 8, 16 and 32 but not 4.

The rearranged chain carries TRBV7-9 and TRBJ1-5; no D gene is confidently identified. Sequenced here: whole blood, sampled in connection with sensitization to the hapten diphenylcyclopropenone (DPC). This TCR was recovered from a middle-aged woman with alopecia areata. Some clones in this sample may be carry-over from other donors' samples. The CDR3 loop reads CASSQGDYSNQPQHF. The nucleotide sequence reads TGTGCCAGCAGCCAAGGAGATTATAGCAATCAGCCCCAGCATTTT. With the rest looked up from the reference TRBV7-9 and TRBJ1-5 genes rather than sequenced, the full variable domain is DTGVSQNPRHKITKRGQNVTFRCDPISEHNRLYWYRQTLGQGPEFLTYFQNEAQLEKSRLLSDRFSAERPKGSFSTLEIQRTEQGDSAMYLCASSQGDYSNQPQHFGDGTRLSIL.